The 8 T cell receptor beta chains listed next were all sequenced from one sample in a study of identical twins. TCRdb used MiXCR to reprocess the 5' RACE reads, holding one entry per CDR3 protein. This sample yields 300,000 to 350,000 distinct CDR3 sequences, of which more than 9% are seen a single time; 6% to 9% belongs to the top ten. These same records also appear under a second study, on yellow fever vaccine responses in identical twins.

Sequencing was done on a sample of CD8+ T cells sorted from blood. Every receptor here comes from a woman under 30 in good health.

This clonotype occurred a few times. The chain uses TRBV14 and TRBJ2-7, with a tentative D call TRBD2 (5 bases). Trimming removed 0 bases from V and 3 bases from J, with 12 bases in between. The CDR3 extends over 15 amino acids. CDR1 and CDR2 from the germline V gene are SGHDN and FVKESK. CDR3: CASSQESGLDYEQYF. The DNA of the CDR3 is TGTGCCAGCAGCCAAGAATCGGGATTAGACTACGAGCAGTACTTC.

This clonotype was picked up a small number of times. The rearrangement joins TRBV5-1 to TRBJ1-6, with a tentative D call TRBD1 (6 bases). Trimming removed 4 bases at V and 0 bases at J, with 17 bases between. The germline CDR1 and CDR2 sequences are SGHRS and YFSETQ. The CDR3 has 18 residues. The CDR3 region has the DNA TGCGCCAGCAGCCCCAGTGGAGGGGGGGCCTCCTATAATTCACCCCTCCACTTT. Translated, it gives CASSPSGGGASYNSPLHF.

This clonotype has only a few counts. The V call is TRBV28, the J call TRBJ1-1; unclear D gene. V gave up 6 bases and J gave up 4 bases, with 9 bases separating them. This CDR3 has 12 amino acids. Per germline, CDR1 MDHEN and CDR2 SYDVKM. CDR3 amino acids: CASRQSFTEAFF. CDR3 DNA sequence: TGTGCCAGCAGACAATCTTTCACTGAAGCTTTCTTT. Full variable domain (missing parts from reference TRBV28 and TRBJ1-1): DVKVTQSSRYLVKRTGEKVFLECVQDMDHENMFWYRQDPGLGLRLIYFSYDVKMKEKGDIPEGYSVSREKKERFSLILESASTNQTSMYLCASRQSFTEAFFGQGTRLTVV.

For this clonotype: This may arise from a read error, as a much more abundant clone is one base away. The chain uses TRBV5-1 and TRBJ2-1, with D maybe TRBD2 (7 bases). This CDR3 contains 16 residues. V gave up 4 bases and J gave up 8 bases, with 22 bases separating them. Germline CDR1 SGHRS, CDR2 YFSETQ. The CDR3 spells CASSPTLGGGPYEQFF. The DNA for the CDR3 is TGCGCCAGCAGCCCCACTCTAGGGGGAGGGCCATATGAGCAGTTCTTC. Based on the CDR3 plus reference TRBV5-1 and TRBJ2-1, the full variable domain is KAGVTQTPRYLIKTRGQQVTLSCSPISGHRSVSWYQQTPGQGLQFLFEYFSETQRNKGNFPGRFSGRQFSNSRSEMNVSTLELGDSALYLCASSPTLGGGPYEQFFGPGTRLTVL.

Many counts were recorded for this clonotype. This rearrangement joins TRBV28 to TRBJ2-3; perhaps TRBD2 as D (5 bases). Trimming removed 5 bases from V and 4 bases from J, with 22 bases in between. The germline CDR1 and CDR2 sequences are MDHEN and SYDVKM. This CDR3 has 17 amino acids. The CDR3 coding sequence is TGTGCCAGCAGTCGCGAGCTAGCATCCGGGCTCGCAGATACGCAGTATTTT. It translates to CASSRELASGLADTQYF.

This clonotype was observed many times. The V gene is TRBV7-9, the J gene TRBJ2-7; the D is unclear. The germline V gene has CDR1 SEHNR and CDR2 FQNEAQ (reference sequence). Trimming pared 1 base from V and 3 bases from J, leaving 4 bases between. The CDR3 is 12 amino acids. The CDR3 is CASSLGRYEQYF. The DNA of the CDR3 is TGTGCCAGCAGCTTAGGCCGCTACGAGCAGTACTTC.

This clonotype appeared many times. Here the CDR3 DNA reads TGCAGCGTTGAAACTAGCGGGGGGGACACAGATACGCAGTATTTT. Amino acids: CSVETSGGDTDTQYF. The chain recombines TRBV29-1 with TRBJ2-3; 13 nucleotides align to TRBD2. CDR3 length: 15 amino acids. The V segment lost 2 bases and the J segment 2 bases; nucleotides outside the gene matches: 1. Germline CDR1 SQVTM, CDR2 ANQGSEA.

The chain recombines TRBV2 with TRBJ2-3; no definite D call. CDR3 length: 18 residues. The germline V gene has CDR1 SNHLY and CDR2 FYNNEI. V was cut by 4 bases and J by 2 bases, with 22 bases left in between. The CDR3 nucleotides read TGTGCCAGCAGTGTGATGGCGGAACGCTACGAGAACACAGATACGCAGTATTTT. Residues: CASSVMAERYENTDTQYF.